This is a list of T cell receptor beta chains from one sample in a study of T cells after yellow fever vaccination. From the 5' RACE reads, TCRdb called clonotypes with MiXCR, one entry per CDR3 protein. The repertoire has hundreds of thousands of distinct CDR3 sequences, roughly 5.2% of them found once; the top ten carry around 3.5%. The sequenced sample was CD4+ T cells sorted from PBMCs, obtained on the day of the yellow fever booster vaccination. The origin of the receptors is a man aged 18 to 30 who received the YFV17D yellow fever vaccine. CDR3s include the opening cysteine and the closing phenylalanine or tryptophan. D genes are given only for firm matches. Part of the rows lack a size; the others show once, few, many or a class for expanded clones.

>many|TRBV3-1|TRBJ1-2|TRBD1
TGTGCCAGCAGCCCCCGAGGGACAGGAATAGGCTACACCTTC
CASSPRGTGIGYTF
>many|TRBV11-2|TRBJ2-1|NA
TGTGCCAGCAACCCTATGGGGGGCCTAAATGAGCAGTTCTTC
CASNPMGGLNEQFF
>few|TRBV12-3/TRBV12-4|TRBJ2-3|TRBD2
TGTGCCAGCAGTTTGAGCGGGGTGGGTACGCAGTATTTT
CASSLSGVGTQYF
>few|TRBV3-1|TRBJ2-3|TRBD2
TGTGCCAGCAGCCAGCCGGGCGGGGGGACAGATACGCAGTATTTT
CASSQPGGGTDTQYF
>many|TRBV12-3/TRBV12-4|TRBJ2-3|NA
TGTGCCAGCAGTCCCCGGGACGGAGGGGATACGCAGTATTTT
CASSPRDGGDTQYF
>few|TRBV3-1|TRBJ1-6|NA
TGTGCCAGCAGCCAAGGAGGGAGCAACGTTGGGAGGCTAGGGTGGAATTCACCCCTCCACTTT
CASSQGGSNVGRLGWNSPLHF
>NA|TRBV5-6|TRBJ1-5|NA
TGTGCCAGCAGCTTGCGACGGACTTTAGTACCCCAGCATTTT
CASSLRRTLVPQHF
>many|TRBV24-1|TRBJ1-2|NA
TGTGCCACCAGTGATTTTACAGCTAACTATGGCTACACCTTC
CATSDFTANYGYTF
>many|TRBV6-6|TRBJ1-1|TRBD1
TGTGCCAGCAGTAATCCGGGACAGGGGAACACTGAAGCTTTCTTT
CASSNPGQGNTEAFF
>few|TRBV20-1|TRBJ2-5|TRBD1
TGCAGTGCTGGACAGGGGGTGGGGACCGAAGAGACCCAGTACTTC
CSAGQGVGTEETQYF
>many|TRBV27|TRBJ2-2|NA
TGTGCCAGCAGCACAAGTCTTACGAACACCGGGGAGCTGTTTTTT
CASSTSLTNTGELFF
>many|TRBV20-1|TRBJ2-3|NA
TGCAGTGCTAGAGCGAGGGGGGGCTTTCGCACAGATACGCAGTATTTT
CSARARGGFRTDTQYF
>few|TRBV29-1|TRBJ2-1|NA
TGCAGCGTGGCGGGACCGGAGTACAATGAGCAGTTCTTC
CSVAGPEYNEQFF
>many|TRBV20-1|TRBJ2-1|TRBD2
TGCAGTGCTAGGCCCCTAGCGGTCTCCTACAATGAGCAGTTCTTC
CSARPLAVSYNEQFF
>few|TRBV27|TRBJ1-1|NA
TGTGCCAGCAGTCTACATCCCCGGGGGAACACTGAAGCTTTCTTT
CASSLHPRGNTEAFF
>NA|TRBV12-3/TRBV12-4|TRBJ2-1|NA
TGTGCCAGCAGTTTACGCCGGATCTACAATGAGCAGTTCTTC
CASSLRRIYNEQFF
>few|TRBV7-8|TRBJ2-3|NA
TGTGCCAGCAGCCTCATGGGTTTTCAAGATACGCAGTATTTT
CASSLMGFQDTQYF
>many|TRBV20-1|TRBJ1-2|NA
TGCAGTGCCAGCCCTCCGGGGAACCCCACCTATGGCTACACCTTC
CSASPPGNPTYGYTF
>few|TRBV12-3/TRBV12-4|TRBJ2-7|TRBD2
TGTGCCAGCAGTTTCCGGGGGGAGGCCCCTTACGAGCAGTACTTC
CASSFRGEAPYEQYF
>NA|TRBV19|TRBJ1-2|NA
TGTGCCAGTAGCCCCGGACGGACCTATGGCTACACCTTC
CASSPGRTYGYTF
>few|TRBV5-1|TRBJ1-2|NA
TGCGCCAGCAGCTTGCCCGAAGCCGCGCCGAGTGGCTACACCTTC
CASSLPEAAPSGYTF
>many|TRBV5-1|TRBJ2-5|TRBD2
TGCGCCAGCAGCCTCACTCGCGGGGGGGCAGGAGAGACCCAGTACTTC
CASSLTRGGAGETQYF
>few|TRBV4-1|TRBJ1-1|TRBD1
TGCGCCAGCAGCCAAGGGACAGGGGGCGAAACTGAAGCTTTCTTT
CASSQGTGGETEAFF
>NA|TRBV12-3/TRBV12-4|TRBJ2-3|NA
TGTGCCAGCAGTTTAGGGCGGAAAGATACGCAGTATTTT
CASSLGRKDTQYF
>few|TRBV6-6|TRBJ1-2|TRBD1
TGTGCCAGCAGTTACCCTAGACAGGGGTATGGCTACACCTTC
CASSYPRQGYGYTF
>NA|TRBV12-3/TRBV12-4|TRBJ1-4|TRBD1
TGTGCCAGCAGTTCCAGGACAGGGTGGGAAAAACTGTTTTTT
CASSSRTGWEKLFF
>few|TRBV19|TRBJ1-5|NA
TGTGCCAGTAGTATTCCGGCAGGGTGGAATCAGCCCCAGCATTTT
CASSIPAGWNQPQHF
>NA|TRBV7-3|TRBJ2-7|NA
TGTGCCAGCAGCCAAAGGGGGGGCTACGAGCAGTACTTC
CASSQRGGYEQYF
>many|TRBV10-3|TRBJ2-3|NA
TGTGCCATCAGTGATAGCACAGATACGCAGTATTTT
CAISDSTDTQYF
>NA|TRBV3-1|TRBJ1-2|NA
TGTGCCAGCAGCCAAGATTATAGGCAGGGGAGTAGGAATGGCTACACCTTC
CASSQDYRQGSRNGYTF
>NA|TRBV11-2|TRBJ1-4|NA
TGTGCCAGCAGCTTAGTGGTACCGGGCGCAACTAATGAAAAACTGTTTTTT
CASSLVVPGATNEKLFF
>NA|TRBV7-2|TRBJ2-6|TRBD2
TGTGCCAGCAGCTTAGTTGCCGGGAGGGGGGCCAACGTCCTGACTTTC
CASSLVAGRGANVLTF
>few|TRBV24-1|TRBJ1-5|NA
TGTGCCACCAGTGATGCGGGATCCCCCCGCAATCAGCCCCAGCATTTT
CATSDAGSPRNQPQHF
>many|TRBV2|TRBJ1-1|NA
TGTGCCAGCAGTTGGACGGGGGGAGGGGCAGGCACTGAAGCTTTCTTT
CASSWTGGGAGTEAFF
>many|TRBV4-3|TRBJ2-5|TRBD2
TGCGCCAGCAGCCAAGGTCCAGCGGGGGCAGGGGAGACCCAGTACTTC
CASSQGPAGAGETQYF